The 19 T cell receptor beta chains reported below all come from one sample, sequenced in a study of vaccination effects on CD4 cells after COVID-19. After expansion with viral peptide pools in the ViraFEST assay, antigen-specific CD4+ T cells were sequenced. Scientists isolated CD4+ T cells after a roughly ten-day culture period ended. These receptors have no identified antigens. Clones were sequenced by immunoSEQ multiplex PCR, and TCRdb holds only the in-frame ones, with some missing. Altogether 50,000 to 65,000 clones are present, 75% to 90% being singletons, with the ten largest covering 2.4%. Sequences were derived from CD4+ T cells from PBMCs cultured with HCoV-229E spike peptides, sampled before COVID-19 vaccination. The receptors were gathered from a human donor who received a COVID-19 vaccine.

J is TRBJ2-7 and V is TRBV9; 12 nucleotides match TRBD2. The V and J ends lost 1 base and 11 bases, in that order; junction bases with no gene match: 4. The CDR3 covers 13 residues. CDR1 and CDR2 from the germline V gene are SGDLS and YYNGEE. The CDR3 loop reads CASSVLAGGSEYV. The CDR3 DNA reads TGTGCCAGCAGCGTACTAGCGGGGGGGAGTGAGTACGTC.

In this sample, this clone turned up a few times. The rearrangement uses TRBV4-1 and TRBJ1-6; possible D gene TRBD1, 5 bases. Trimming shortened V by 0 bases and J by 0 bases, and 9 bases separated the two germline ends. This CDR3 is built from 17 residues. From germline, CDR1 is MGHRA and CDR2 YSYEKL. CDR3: CASSQDKRGSYNSPLHF. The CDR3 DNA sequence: TGCGCCAGCAGCCAAGATAAAAGGGGCTCCTATAATTCACCCCTCCACTTT.

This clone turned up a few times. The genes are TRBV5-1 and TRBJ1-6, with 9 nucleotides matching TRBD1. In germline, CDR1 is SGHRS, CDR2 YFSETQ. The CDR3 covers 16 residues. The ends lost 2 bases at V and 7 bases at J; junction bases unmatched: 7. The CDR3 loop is CASSFGTGQGNSPLHF. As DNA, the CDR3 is TGCGCCAGCAGCTTCGGTACGGGACAGGGAAATTCACCCCTCCACTTT. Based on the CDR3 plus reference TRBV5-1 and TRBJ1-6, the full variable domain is KAGVTQTPRYLIKTRGQQVTLSCSPISGHRSVSWYQQTPGQGLQFLFEYFSETQRNKGNFPGRFSGRQFSNSRSEMNVSTLELGDSALYLCASSFGTGQGNSPLHFGNGTRLTVT.

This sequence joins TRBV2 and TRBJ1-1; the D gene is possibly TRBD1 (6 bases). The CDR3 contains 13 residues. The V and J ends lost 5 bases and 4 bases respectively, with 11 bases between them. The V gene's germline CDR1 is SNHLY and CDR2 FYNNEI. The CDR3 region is CASSKEGGTEAFF. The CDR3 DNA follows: TGTGCCAGCAGTAAGGAAGGGGGCACTGAAGCTTTCTTT. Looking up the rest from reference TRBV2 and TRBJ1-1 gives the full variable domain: EPEVTQTPSHQVTQMGQEVILRCVPISNHLYFYWYRQILGQKVEFLVSFYNNEISEKSEIFDDQFSVERPDGSNFTLKIRSTKLEDSAMYFCASSKEGGTEAFFGQGTRLTVV.

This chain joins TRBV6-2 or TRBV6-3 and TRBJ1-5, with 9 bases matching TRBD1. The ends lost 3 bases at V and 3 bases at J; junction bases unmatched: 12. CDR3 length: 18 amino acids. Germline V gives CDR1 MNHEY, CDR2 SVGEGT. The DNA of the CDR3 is TGTGCCAGCAGTTATACCGGGACAGGGAATCCCTTCAATCAGCCCCAGCATTTT. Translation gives CASSYTGTGNPFNQPQHF.

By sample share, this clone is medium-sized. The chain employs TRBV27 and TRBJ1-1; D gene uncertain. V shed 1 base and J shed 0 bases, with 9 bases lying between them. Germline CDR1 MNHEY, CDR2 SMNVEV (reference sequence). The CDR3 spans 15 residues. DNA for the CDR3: TGTGCCAGCAGTTTATTCGCTGGGGTGAACACTGAAGCTTTCTTT. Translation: CASSLFAGVNTEAFF.

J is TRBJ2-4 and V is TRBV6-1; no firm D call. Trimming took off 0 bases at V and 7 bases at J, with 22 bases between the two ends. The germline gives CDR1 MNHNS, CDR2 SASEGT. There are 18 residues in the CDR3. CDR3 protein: CASSEALMTPVRGNIQYF. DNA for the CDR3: TGTGCCAGCAGTGAAGCGCTCATGACACCCGTCCGTGGCAACATTCAGTACTTC.

The CDR3 nucleotides are TGTGCCATCACGGGACAGCAGAACACTGAAGCTTTCTTT. Amino acid sequence: CAITGQQNTEAFF. This chain links TRBV10-3 with TRBJ1-1, with 7 bases that match TRBD1. Germline assignment: CDR1 ENHRY and CDR2 SYGVKD. The CDR3 has 13 amino acids. V lost 7 bases to trimming and J lost 1 base; unmatched junction nucleotides: 3.

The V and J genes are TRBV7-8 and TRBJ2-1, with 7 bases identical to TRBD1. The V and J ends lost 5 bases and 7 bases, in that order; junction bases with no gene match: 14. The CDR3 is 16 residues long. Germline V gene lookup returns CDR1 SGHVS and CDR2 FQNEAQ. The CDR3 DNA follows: TGTGCCAGCAGCCCAAGACAGGGAGTAAGGGTGAATGAGCAGTTCTTC. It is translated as CASSPRQGVRVNEQFF.

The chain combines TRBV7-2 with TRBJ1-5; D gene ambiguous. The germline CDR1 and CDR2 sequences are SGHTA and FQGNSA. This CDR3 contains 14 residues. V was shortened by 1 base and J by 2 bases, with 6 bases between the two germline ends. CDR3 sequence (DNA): TGTGCCAGCAGCTTAGAGTTTCGCAATCAGCCCCAGCATTTT. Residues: CASSLEFRNQPQHF.

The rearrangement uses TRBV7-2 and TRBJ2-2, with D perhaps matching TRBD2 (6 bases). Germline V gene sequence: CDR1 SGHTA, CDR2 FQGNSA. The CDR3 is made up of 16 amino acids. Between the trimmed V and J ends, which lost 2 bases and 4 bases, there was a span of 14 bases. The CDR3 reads CASSLTGTLSTGELFF. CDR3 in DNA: TGTGCCAGCAGCTTAACCGGGACTCTCAGCACCGGGGAGCTGTTTTTT.

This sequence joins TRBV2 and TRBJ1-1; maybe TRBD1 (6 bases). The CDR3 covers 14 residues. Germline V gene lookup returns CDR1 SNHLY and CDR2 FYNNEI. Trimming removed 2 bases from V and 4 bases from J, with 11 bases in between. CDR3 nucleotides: TGTGCCAGCAGTGAACTGAGGGGGACCACTGAAGCTTTCTTT. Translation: CASSELRGTTEAFF.

The CDR3 nucleotides read TGTGCCAGCTCACCAAAAGGCAGGGGGAGTACTGAAGCTTTCTTT. Residues: CASSPKGRGSTEAFF. The chain employs TRBV18 and TRBJ1-1; 7 nucleotides align to TRBD1. The length of the CDR3 is 15 residues. The ends lost 2 bases at V and 5 bases at J; junction bases unmatched: 8. Per the germline V gene, CDR1 is KGHSH and CDR2 is LQKENI.

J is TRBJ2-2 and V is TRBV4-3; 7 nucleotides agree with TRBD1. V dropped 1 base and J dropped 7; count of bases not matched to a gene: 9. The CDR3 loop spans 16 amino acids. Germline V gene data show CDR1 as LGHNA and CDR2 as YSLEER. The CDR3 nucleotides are TGCGCCAGCAGCCAAGCTCCGACAGGGATAGTCGGGGAGCTGTTTTTT. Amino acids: CASSQAPTGIVGELFF.

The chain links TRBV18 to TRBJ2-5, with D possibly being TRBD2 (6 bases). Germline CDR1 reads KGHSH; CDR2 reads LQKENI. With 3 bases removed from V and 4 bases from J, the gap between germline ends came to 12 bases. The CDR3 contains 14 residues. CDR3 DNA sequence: TGTGCCAGCTCACCCGGGACTCCCCGAGAGACCCAGTACTTC. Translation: CASSPGTPRETQYF.

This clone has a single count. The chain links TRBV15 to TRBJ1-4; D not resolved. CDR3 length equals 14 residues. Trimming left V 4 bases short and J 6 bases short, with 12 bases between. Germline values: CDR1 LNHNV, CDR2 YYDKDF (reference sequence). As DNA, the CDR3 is TGTGCCACCAGCACTGGTCTTCAGGATGAAAAACTGTTTTTT. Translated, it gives CATSTGLQDEKLFF.

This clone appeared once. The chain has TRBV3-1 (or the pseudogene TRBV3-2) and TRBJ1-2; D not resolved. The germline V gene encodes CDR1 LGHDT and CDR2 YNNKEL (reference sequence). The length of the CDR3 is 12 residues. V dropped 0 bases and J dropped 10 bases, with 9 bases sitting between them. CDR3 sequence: CASSQDTRTYTF. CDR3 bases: TGTGCCAGCAGCCAAGACACCCGCACCTACACCTTC.

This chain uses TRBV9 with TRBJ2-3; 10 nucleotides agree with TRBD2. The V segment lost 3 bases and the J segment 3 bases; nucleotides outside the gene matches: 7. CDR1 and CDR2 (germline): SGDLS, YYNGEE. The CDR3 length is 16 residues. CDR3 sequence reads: CASSGSLAGATDTQYF. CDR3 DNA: TGTGCCAGCAGCGGATCGCTAGCGGGGGCAACAGATACGCAGTATTTT.

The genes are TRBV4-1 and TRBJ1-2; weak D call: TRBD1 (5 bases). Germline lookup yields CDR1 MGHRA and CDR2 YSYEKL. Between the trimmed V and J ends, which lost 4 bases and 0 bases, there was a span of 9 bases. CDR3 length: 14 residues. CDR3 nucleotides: TGCGCCAGCAGCCCCCGGGGGGCTAACTATGGCTACACCTTC. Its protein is CASSPRGANYGYTF.